This T cell receptor beta chain was sequenced for a study of neoadjuvant anti-PD-1 for oral cavity cancer. Indicated time point: after neoadjuvant nivolumab, at surgical resection. Germline values: CDR1 SGHTA, CDR2 FQGNSA. This CDR3 spans 14 amino acids. V lost 11 bases to trimming and J lost 1 base, with 14 bases between them. Survey sequencing of tumors mostly used 4 to 5 ug DNA, two replicates. The table came from immunoSEQ multiplex PCR; TCRdb's copy has only in-frame clones and leaves some out. The sample has approximately 23,000 clones; 40% to 55% are singletons. Sequenced material: tumor tissue, taken after nivolumab (anti-PD-1) treatment. The TCR was taken from a person between 40 and 79 years old with oral cavity squamous cell carcinoma. The chain carries TRBV7-2 and TRBJ2-2, with a weak D call TRBD1 (6 bases). The CDR3 sequence: CAGATGRNTGELFF. CDR3 bases: TGTGCCGGCGCGACAGGCAGGAACACCGGGGAGCTGTTTTTT.